A selection of T cell receptor beta chains follows, all from one sample in a study of T cells in localized non-small cell lung cancer. The table came from immunoSEQ multiplex PCR; TCRdb's copy has only in-frame clones and leaves some out. The sample records 1,500 to 2,500 clones, around 21% being singletons. The specimen was normal lung tissue next to the tumor, collected before any cancer treatment. The receptors originated from a woman aged 35 to 70 with stage I lung adenocarcinoma. Each CDR3 is given with its conserved first and last residue. Size tells how often a clone was seen (once, few, many) or the class of an expanded clone, and some rows leave it out.

>TRBJ1-1|TRBV11-3|15|medium-sized
CASSLLQGSNTEAFF
>TRBJ2-1|TRBV9|14|few
CASSGPAGSNEQFF
>TRBJ2-5|TRBV11-3|15|-
CASSPGGGKQETQYF
>TRBJ1-1|TRBV6-8|14|-
CASSYSEGNTEAFF
>TRBJ2-5|TRBV7-2|13|-
CASSIGGQETQYF
>TRBJ1-4|TRBV11-3|15|few
CASSRDPLGNEKLFF
>TRBJ2-1|TRBV11-3|14|-
CASSLIPQGGEQFF
>TRBJ2-7|TRBV10-3|14|few
CAISLGLQGDEQYF
>TRBJ2-7|TRBV11-3|15|few
CASSLEAGQGYEQYF
>TRBJ1-2|TRBV6-8|12|large
CASRTSNYGYTF
>TRBJ2-3|TRBV5-1|16|-
CASSLGTSGVSDTQYF
>TRBJ1-2|TRBV5-1|16|-
CASSSPAETGFRGYTF
>TRBJ1-5|TRBV19|15|-
CASSRVSTSNQPQHF
>TRBJ2-5|TRBV11-3|15|medium-sized
CASSPYRDSGETQYF
>TRBJ2-3|TRBV19|14|large
CASSKGLGRDTQYF
>TRBJ2-3|TRBV23-1|16|-
CASSQEARGSTDTQYF
>TRBJ2-1|TRBV11-3|15|medium-sized
CASSPVNRVRNEQFF
>TRBJ1-6|TRBV6-8|12|-
CASSQGPSPLHF
>TRBJ2-2|TRBV9|13|-
CASSPWTSGELFF
>TRBJ1-3|TRBV19|15|few
CASRPLRRSGNTIYF
>TRBJ1-1|TRBV6-1|15|large
CASSEAIPGQTEAFF
>TRBJ2-3|TRBV11-3|14|few
CASSPSGNTDTQYF
>TRBJ1-1|TRBV9|15|large
CASSASGPMNTEAFF
>TRBJ1-1|TRBV25-1|12|-
CASSGTYTEAFF
>TRBJ1-6|TRBV30|14|-
CAWSAGQDNSPLHF
>TRBJ1-2|TRBV18|14|-
CASSHADRGRGYTF
>TRBJ2-6|TRBV6-8|13|few
CAIKNPGANVLTF
>TRBJ1-1|TRBV6-8|14|-
CASSPTGKVTEAFF
>TRBJ1-2|TRBV30|13|-
CAWSVLGRDGYTF
>TRBJ2-3|TRBV11-3|15|medium-sized
CASSPWTSGTDTQYF
>TRBJ1-1|TRBV6-8|16|once
CASNPGGRGTHPSAFF
>TRBJ1-2|TRBV11-3|14|-
CASSTWDLISGYTF
>TRBJ2-5|TRBV11-3|14|few
CASRFGQGMETQYF
>TRBJ2-3|TRBV9|16|-
CASSVEAGGSTDTQYF
>TRBJ2-7|TRBV11-3|14|large
CASSLDLAGNEQYF
>TRBJ2-3|TRBV6-8|15|few
CAISGTSGGDDTQYF
>TRBJ1-1|TRBV11-3|15|few
CASRKVRGRDTEAFF
>TRBJ1-1|TRBV30|15|few
CAWSVPDRGLTEAFF
>TRBJ1-1|TRBV11-3|15|medium-sized
CASSPARGGNTEAFF
>TRBJ1-2|TRBV9|14|few
CASSASGFFDGYTF
>TRBJ2-5|TRBV9|14|-
CASSEEGGGETQYF
>TRBJ1-4|TRBV1|16|few
CASSQARGQGHEKLFF
>TRBJ2-3|TRBV6-8|18|-
CASSEGLAGGEPTDTQYF
>TRBJ1-4|TRBV10-2|13|-
CASSARVDEKLFF
>TRBJ2-3|TRBV11-3|17|-
CASSLEGLAGGADTQYF
>TRBJ2-7|TRBV10-3|14|few
CAISEDLSSYEQYF
>TRBJ1-5|TRBV19|14|-
CASRGQGSNQPQHF
>TRBJ2-7|TRBV5-1|14|few
CASSPTEGRGAWYF
>TRBJ1-1|TRBV30|11|-
CAWSVQGEAFF
>TRBJ1-2|TRBV9|12|medium-sized
CASKESNYGYTF